Following are 17 T cell receptor beta chains from one sample sequenced in a study of blood T cell repertoires in COVID-19. Here immunoSEQ multiplex PCR was the method, and the copy in TCRdb shows in-frame clones only, minus some. The top ten hold under 8.5% of the sample, which has tens of thousands of clones, 86% seen once. Sequencing was done on a sample of peripheral blood. These receptors came from a man in his fifties with active COVID-19.

In this sample, this clone turned up once. The CDR3 protein is CASSIVGGETQYF. CDR3 DNA sequence: TGTGCCAGTAGTATAGTGGGGGGAGAGACCCAGTACTTC. The chain recombines TRBV19 with TRBJ2-5, with a tentative D call TRBD2 (6 bases). Germline-derived CDR1 and CDR2 are LNHDA and SQIVND (reference sequence). V gave up 1 base and J gave up 4 bases, with 7 bases separating them. The CDR3 spans 13 residues. The full variable domain, its missing parts supplied by reference TRBV19 and TRBJ2-5, is DGGITQSPKYLFRKEGQNVTLSCEQNLNHDAMYWYRQDPGQGLRLIYYSQIVNDFQKGDIAEGYSVSREKKESFPLTVTSAQKNPTAFYLCASSIVGGETQYFGPGTRLLVL.

The chain is built from TRBV4-3 and TRBJ2-7; TRBD1 matches 7 bases. This CDR3 has 17 residues. Per germline, CDR1 LGHNA and CDR2 YSLEER. The junction had 14 bases not matched to a gene; V was cut back by 4 bases and J by 2 bases. CDR3 in amino acids: CASSRGTVLTGTYEQYF. In DNA form, the CDR3 reads TGCGCCAGCAGCCGAGGGACAGTTCTGACCGGAACCTACGAGCAGTACTTC.

This rearrangement joins TRBV4-3 to TRBJ2-2; 10 nucleotides line up with TRBD2. The germline gives CDR1 LGHNA, CDR2 YSLEER. J lost 7 bases, V lost 4 bases, and 9 bases had no gene match. The CDR3 covers 16 residues. The chain's CDR3 is CASSPRDSGGNGELFF. DNA of the CDR3: TGCGCCAGCAGCCCTCGGGATAGCGGGGGGAACGGGGAGCTGTTTTTT.

V is TRBV21-1 and J is TRBJ2-6; the table assigns TRBD2, which was not confirmed against the DNA. TRBV21-1 is a known pseudogene. CDR3 length equals 16 residues. The CDR3 DNA reads TGTGCCAGCGAGGGGGGGCCAAAGGATGGGGCCAACGTCCTGACTTTC. Translated, it gives CASEGGPKDGANVLTF.

V is TRBV19 and J is TRBJ2-2, with no clear D. CDR3 size: 13 residues. V gave up 5 bases and J gave up 3 bases, with 7 bases separating them. Germline loops: CDR1 LNHDA, CDR2 SQIVND (reference sequence). The CDR3 nucleotides read TGTGCCAGTAGTTTGCAGGACACCGGGGAGCTGTTTTTT. Protein product: CASSLQDTGELFF. Using reference TRBV19 and TRBJ2-2 for the parts outside the CDR3, the full variable domain is DGGITQSPKYLFRKEGQNVTLSCEQNLNHDAMYWYRQDPGQGLRLIYYSQIVNDFQKGDIAEGYSVSREKKESFPLTVTSAQKNPTAFYLCASSLQDTGELFFGEGSRLTVL.

This clone was found once. V gene TRBV3-1 (or the pseudogene TRBV3-2) combines with J gene TRBJ1-2; possibly TRBD1 for D (5 bases). Germline CDR1 reads LGHDT; CDR2 reads YNNKEL (reference sequence). Trimming took off 3 bases at V and 6 bases at J, with 11 bases between the two ends. The CDR3 runs 13 residues. The DNA for the CDR3 is TGTGCCAGCAGCCACCAGGGTACGGATGGCTACACCTTC. Its translation is CASSHQGTDGYTF.

This clone was counted at least ten times. The chain recombines TRBV5-4 with TRBJ2-7; 11 bases map to TRBD2. The length of the CDR3 is 15 residues. V shed 0 bases, J shed 3 bases, and the junction held 2 bases outside the gene matches. Germline lookup yields CDR1 SGHNT and CDR2 YYREEE (reference sequence). CDR3 DNA sequence: TGTGCCAGCAGCTTGGAACTAGCGGGAGACTACGAGCAGTACTTC. This encodes CASSLELAGDYEQYF.

The chain is built from TRBV2 and TRBJ1-5; the match to TRBD1 covers 7 bases. CDR1 is SNHLY, CDR2 FYNNEI, per germline. The junction had 6 bases not matched to a gene; V was cut back by 4 bases and J by 6 bases. The CDR3 totals 14 residues. The CDR3 here is CASSATGWGQPQHF. DNA for the CDR3: TGTGCCAGCAGTGCGACAGGGTGGGGTCAGCCCCAGCATTTT.

CDR3 nucleotides: TGCGCCAGCAGCTTGGGAGGCGGGACAGGCAGTGGCTACACCTTC. Residues: CASSLGGGTGSGYTF. The V call is TRBV5-1, the J call TRBJ1-2; 8 bases match TRBD1. Per germline, CDR1 SGHRS and CDR2 YFSETQ. Germline trimming cut 0 bases from V and 7 bases from J; bases unmatched to any gene: 8. The CDR3 contains 15 residues.

The J gene is TRBJ1-1, the V gene TRBV6-5, with D uncertain. Germline V lookup: CDR1 MNHEY, CDR2 SVGAGI. The CDR3 has 12 residues. V shed 5 bases and J shed 1 base, with 5 bases lying between them. CDR3: CASSIKNTEAFF. CDR3 DNA: TGTGCCAGCAGTATTAAGAACACTGAAGCTTTCTTT.

The J gene is TRBJ1-1, the V gene TRBV27; D is unresolved. V lost 4 bases to trimming and J lost 0 bases, with 9 bases between them. The germline V gene encodes CDR1 MNHEY and CDR2 SMNVEV (reference sequence). The CDR3 runs to 14 residues. CDR3 amino acids: CASSSPTLNTEAFF. The CDR3 coding sequence is TGTGCCAGCAGTTCTCCGACACTGAACACTGAAGCTTTCTTT.

The genes are TRBV24-1 and TRBJ1-2; TRBD1 is a possible D gene (6 bases). Trimming pared 5 bases from V and 8 bases from J, leaving 14 bases between. The germline CDR1 and CDR2 sequences are KGHDR and SFDVKD. The CDR3 is 13 amino acids. In nucleotides, the CDR3 is TGTGCCACCAGTGGCCTACAGGGATGGGGCTACACCTTC. Amino acids: CATSGLQGWGYTF.

The chain links TRBV7-2 to TRBJ1-2; 9 positions agree with TRBD1. CDR1 and CDR2 (germline): SGHTA, FQGNSA. This CDR3 spans 13 amino acids. J lost 8 bases, V lost 5 bases, and 6 bases had no gene match. The CDR3 sequence: CASSPGTGRGYTF. The CDR3 DNA reads TGTGCCAGCAGCCCCGGGACAGGGCGCGGCTACACCTTC.

This chain uses TRBV4-3 with TRBJ1-1; D is ambiguous. The CDR3 is 13 residues long. The V gene's germline CDR1 is LGHNA and CDR2 YSLEER. V shed 4 bases and J shed 0 bases, with 6 bases lying between them. The CDR3 sequence is CASSPSVNTEAFF. As DNA, the CDR3 is TGCGCCAGCAGCCCTTCGGTGAACACTGAAGCTTTCTTT.

This rearrangement joins TRBV19 to TRBJ1-2, with 7 bases that match TRBD1. This CDR3 contains 14 residues. Germline assignment: CDR1 LNHDA and CDR2 SQIVND (reference sequence). The J segment lost 3 bases and the V segment lost 4 bases, leaving 5 bases of the junction unmatched. CDR3 sequence: CASSNWDSYYGYTF. The CDR3 DNA sequence: TGTGCCAGTAGTAATTGGGACAGCTACTATGGCTACACCTTC.

The V call is TRBV5-6, the J call TRBJ2-2, with 12 positions matching TRBD2. The CDR3 runs to 16 residues. Losses at the gene ends were 1 base for V and 7 bases for J; bases not matched to a gene: 5. Per the germline V gene, CDR1 is SGHDT and CDR2 is YYEEEE. The CDR3 DNA reads as TGTGCCAGCAGCTTGCGGACTAGCGGGGATGACGGGGAGCTGTTTTTT. Amino acids: CASSLRTSGDDGELFF. Combining the CDR3 with reference TRBV5-6 and TRBJ2-2 gives the whole variable domain DAGVTQSPTHLIKTRGQQVTLRCSPKSGHDTVSWYQQALGQGPQFIFQYYEEEERQRGNFPDRFSGHQFPNYSSELNVNALLLGDSALYLCASSLRTSGDDGELFFGEGSRLTVL.

The rearrangement joins TRBV29-1 to TRBJ1-2; 11 bases map to TRBD1. The CDR3 has 16 residues. V lost 8 bases, J lost 5 bases, and 16 bases stayed unmatched. Germline V lookup: CDR1 SQVTM, CDR2 ANQGSEA. CDR3 amino acids: CSPEGTGGPGWYGYTF. DNA for the CDR3: TGCAGCCCTGAGGGGACAGGGGGGCCGGGTTGGTATGGCTACACCTTC.